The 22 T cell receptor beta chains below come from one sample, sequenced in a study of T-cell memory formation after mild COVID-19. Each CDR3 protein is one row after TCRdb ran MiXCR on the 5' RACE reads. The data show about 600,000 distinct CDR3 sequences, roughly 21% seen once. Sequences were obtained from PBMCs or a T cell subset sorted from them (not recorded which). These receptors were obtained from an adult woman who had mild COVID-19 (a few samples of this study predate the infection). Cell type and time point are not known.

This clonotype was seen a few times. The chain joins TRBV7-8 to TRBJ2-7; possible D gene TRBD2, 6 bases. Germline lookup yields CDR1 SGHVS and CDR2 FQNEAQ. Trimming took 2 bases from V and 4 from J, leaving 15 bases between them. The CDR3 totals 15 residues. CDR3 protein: CASSLLREVKYEQYF. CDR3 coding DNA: TGTGCCAGCAGCTTACTCAGGGAGGTGAAGTACGAGCAGTACTTC.

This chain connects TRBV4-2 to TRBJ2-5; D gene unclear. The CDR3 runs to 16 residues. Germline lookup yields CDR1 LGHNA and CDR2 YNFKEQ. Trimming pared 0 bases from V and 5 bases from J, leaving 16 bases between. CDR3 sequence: CASSQEEYSMGETQYF. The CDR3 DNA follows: TGTGCCAGCAGCCAAGAAGAATACAGCATGGGGGAGACCCAGTACTTC.

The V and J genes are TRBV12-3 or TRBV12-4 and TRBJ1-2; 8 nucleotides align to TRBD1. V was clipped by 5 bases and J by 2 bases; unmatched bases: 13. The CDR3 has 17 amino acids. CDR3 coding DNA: TGTGCCAGCAGTCTATGGGAGGGGGACAGGCGAAACTATGGCTACACCTTC. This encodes CASSLWEGDRRNYGYTF.

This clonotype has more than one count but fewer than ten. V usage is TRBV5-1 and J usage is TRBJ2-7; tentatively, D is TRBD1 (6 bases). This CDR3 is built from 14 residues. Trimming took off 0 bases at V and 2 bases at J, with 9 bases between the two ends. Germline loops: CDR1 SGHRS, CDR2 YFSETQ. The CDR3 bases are TGCGCCAGCAGCTTGGGGACAGTTACCTACGAGCAGTACTTC. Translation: CASSLGTVTYEQYF.

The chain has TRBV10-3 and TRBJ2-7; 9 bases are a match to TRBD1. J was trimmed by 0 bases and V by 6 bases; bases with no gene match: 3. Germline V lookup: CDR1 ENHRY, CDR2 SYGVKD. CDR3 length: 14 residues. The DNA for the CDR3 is TGTGCCATCAGGGGGGACAGGGACTCCTACGAGCAGTACTTC. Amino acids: CAIRGDRDSYEQYF.

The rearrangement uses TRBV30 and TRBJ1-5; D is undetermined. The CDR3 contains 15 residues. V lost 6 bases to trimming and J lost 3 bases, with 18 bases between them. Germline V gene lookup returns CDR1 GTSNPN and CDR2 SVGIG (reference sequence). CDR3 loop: CACSGGASVNQPQHF. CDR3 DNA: TGTGCCTGCAGCGGTGGTGCCAGCGTCAATCAGCCCCAGCATTTT.

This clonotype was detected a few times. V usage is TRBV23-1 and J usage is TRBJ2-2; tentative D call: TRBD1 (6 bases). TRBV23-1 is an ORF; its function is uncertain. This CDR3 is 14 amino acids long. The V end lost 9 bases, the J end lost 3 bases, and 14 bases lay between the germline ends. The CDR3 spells CARVGTPYTGELFF. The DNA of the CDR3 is TGCGCCAGAGTCGGGACACCGTACACCGGGGAGCTGTTTTTT.

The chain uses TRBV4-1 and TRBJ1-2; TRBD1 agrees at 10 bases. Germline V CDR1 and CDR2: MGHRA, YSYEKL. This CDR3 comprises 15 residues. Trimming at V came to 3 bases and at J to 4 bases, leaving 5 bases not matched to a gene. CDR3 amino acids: CASSQGTGAGYGYTF. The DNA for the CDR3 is TGCGCCAGCAGCCAGGGGACAGGGGCTGGCTATGGCTACACCTTC.

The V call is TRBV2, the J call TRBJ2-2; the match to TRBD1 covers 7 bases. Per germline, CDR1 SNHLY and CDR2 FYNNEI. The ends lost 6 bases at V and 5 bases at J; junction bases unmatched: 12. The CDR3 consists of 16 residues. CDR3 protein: CASRSPQHRGTGELFF. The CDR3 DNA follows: TGTGCCAGCAGGAGCCCACAGCACAGGGGAACCGGGGAGCTGTTTTTT.

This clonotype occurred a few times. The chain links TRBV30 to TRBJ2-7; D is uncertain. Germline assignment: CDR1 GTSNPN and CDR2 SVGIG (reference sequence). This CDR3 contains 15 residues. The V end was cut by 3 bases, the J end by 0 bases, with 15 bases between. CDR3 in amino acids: CAWSTSAWSSYEQYF. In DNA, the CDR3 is TGTGCCTGGAGCACTTCTGCCTGGAGCTCCTACGAGCAGTACTTC.

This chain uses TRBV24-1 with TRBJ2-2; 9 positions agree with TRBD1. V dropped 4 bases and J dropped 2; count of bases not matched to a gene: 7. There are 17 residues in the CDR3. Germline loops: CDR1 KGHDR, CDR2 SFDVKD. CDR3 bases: TGTGCCACCAGTGAGTTACCGGGACAGGGAAACACCGGGGAGCTGTTTTTT. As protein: CATSELPGQGNTGELFF.

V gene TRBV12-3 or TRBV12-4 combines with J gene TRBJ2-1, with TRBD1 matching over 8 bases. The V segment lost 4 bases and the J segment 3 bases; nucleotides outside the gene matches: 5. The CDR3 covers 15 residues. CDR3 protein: CASSYRDRLYNEQFF. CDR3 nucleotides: TGTGCCAGCAGTTACCGGGACAGGCTCTACAATGAGCAGTTCTTC.

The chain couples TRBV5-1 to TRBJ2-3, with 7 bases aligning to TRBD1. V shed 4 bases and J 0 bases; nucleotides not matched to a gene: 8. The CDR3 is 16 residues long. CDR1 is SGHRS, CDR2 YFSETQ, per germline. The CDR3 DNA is TGCGCCAGCAGCGGAACAGGGGCTTTTAGCACAGATACGCAGTATTTT. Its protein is CASSGTGAFSTDTQYF.

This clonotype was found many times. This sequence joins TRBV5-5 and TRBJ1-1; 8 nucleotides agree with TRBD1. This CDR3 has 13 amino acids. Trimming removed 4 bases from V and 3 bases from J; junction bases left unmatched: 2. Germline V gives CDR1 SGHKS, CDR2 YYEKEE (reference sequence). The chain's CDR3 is CASSTDRDTEAFF. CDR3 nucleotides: TGTGCCAGCAGCACGGACAGGGACACTGAAGCTTTCTTT.

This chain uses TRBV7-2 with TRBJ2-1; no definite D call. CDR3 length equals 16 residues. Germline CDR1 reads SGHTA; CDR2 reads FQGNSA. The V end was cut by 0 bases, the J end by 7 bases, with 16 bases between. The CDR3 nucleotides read TGTGCCAGCAGCTTAGCGTCGCCTAGGGCAACGAATGAGCAGTTCTTC. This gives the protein CASSLASPRATNEQFF.

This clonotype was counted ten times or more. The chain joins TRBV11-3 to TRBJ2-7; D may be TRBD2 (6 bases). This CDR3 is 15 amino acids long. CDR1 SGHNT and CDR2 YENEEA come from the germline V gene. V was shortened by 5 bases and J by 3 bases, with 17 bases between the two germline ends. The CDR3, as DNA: TGTGCCAGCAGCCCGGGAGTCCAAGGCCTCTACGAGCAGTACTTC. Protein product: CASSPGVQGLYEQYF.

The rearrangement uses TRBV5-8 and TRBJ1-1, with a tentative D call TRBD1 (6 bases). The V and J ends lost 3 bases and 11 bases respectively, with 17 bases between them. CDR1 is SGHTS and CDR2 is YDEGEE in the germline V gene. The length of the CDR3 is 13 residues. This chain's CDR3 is CASSSRTAFTAFF. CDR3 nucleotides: TGTGCCAGCAGCTCCCGGACAGCGTTTACTGCTTTCTTT.

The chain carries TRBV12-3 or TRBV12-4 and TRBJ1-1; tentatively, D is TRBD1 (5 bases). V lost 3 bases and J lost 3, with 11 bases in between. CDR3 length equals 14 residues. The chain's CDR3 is CASSLGQWDTEAFF. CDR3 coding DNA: TGTGCCAGCAGTTTGGGGCAGTGGGACACTGAAGCTTTCTTT.

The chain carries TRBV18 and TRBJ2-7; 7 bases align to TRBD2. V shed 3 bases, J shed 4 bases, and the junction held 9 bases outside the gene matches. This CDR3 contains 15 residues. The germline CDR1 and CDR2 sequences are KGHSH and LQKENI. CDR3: CASSPQRDYTYEQYF. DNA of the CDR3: TGTGCCAGCTCACCGCAGAGGGACTACACTTACGAGCAGTACTTC. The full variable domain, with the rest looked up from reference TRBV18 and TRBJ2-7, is NAGVMQNPRHLVRRRGQEARLRCSPMKGHSHVYWYRQLPEEGLKFMVYLQKENIIDESGMPKERFSAEFPKEGPSILRIQQVVRGDSAAYFCASSPQRDYTYEQYFGPGTRLTVT.

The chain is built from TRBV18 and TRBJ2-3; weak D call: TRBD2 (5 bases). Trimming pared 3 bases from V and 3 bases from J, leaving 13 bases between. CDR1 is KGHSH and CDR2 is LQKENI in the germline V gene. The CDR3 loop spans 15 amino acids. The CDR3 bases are TGTGCCAGCTCACCCCGGCCCCCGGGAACAGATACGCAGTATTTT. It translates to CASSPRPPGTDTQYF.

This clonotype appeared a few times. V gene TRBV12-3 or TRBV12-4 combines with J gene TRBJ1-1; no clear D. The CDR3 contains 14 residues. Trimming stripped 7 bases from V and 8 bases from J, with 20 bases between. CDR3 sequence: CASTSAAGSLEAFF. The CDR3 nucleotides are TGTGCCAGCACCTCCGCGGCGGGGTCCCTCGAAGCTTTCTTT.

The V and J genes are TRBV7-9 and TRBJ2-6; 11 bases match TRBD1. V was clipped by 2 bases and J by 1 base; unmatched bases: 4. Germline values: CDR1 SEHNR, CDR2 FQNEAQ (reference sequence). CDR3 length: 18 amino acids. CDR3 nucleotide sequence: TGTGCCAGCAGCTTACAGGGGACAGGGGGATCTGGGGCCAACGTCCTGACTTTC. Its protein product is CASSLQGTGGSGANVLTF.